What follows are 18 T cell receptor beta chains derived from one specimen sequenced in a study of vaccination effects on CD4 cells after COVID-19. Sequencing used immunoSEQ multiplex PCR; TCRdb keeps in-frame clones, though not all of them. The table shows about 59,000 clones, with under 80% occurring only once. Ahead of sequencing, the ViraFEST assay grew antigen-specific CD4+ T cells using viral peptide pools. Following a 10-day culture, CD4+ T cells were purified. All participants had two doses of either the BNT162b2 or mRNA-1273 vaccine. Their antigens remain unidentified. This specimen consisted of CD4+ T cells from PBMCs cultured with HCoV-OC43 spike peptides, obtained after COVID-19 vaccination. Specified subset: HCoV-OC43 spike overlapping peptide pool stimulation. These receptors were obtained from a human donor who received a COVID-19 vaccine.

With regard to this clone: This same CDR3 is encoded by further DNA sequences in the sample. This sequence joins TRBV9 and TRBJ1-1; 9 nucleotides align to TRBD1. This CDR3 has 13 amino acids. CDR1 and CDR2 (germline): SGDLS, YYNGEE. V lost 2 bases and J lost 5; bases outside the gene matches: 1. The CDR3 reads CASSVDRGTEAFF. CDR3 sequence (DNA): TGTGCCAGCAGCGTGGACAGGGGTACTGAAGCTTTCTTT.

This sequence joins TRBV28 and TRBJ1-2, with D uncertain. This CDR3 has 12 amino acids. Germline CDR1 is MDHEN and CDR2 is SYDVKM. Trimming stripped 1 base from V and 7 bases from J, with 7 bases between. CDR3 sequence (DNA): TGTGCCAGCAGTTTATCAGTATCTGGCTACACCTTC. Its translation: CASSLSVSGYTF.

J is TRBJ1-1 and V is TRBV2; D is unresolved. Germline CDR1 is SNHLY and CDR2 is FYNNEI. CDR3 length: 15 residues. V dropped 6 bases and J dropped 3 bases, with 17 bases sitting between them. In DNA form, the CDR3 reads TGTGCCAGCAGCAGTGAGGGATTCGGGTACACTGAAGCTTTCTTT. It translates to CASSSEGFGYTEAFF.

A word on this clone: A read error may account for a junction end that differs from germline. The V and J genes are TRBV5-8 and TRBJ1-1, with a possible D match to TRBD1 (6 bases). The germline CDR1 and CDR2 sequences are SGHTS and YDEGEE. This CDR3 comprises 14 residues. The CDR3 bases are TGTGCCAGCGCAGACAGAAACAGGGTCACTGCAGCTTTCTTT. The encoded protein is CASADRNRVTAAFF.

This chain uses TRBV9 with TRBJ2-1; 7 bases are shared with TRBD2. The J segment lost 4 bases and the V segment lost 1 base, leaving 14 bases of the junction unmatched. The length of the CDR3 is 18 residues. CDR1 is SGDLS, CDR2 YYNGEE, per germline. The CDR3 bases are TGTGCCAGCAGCGTAACCCCATCTGGGCAGGGAGGGTACAATGAGCAGTTCTTC. Translation: CASSVTPSGQGGYNEQFF. The whole variable domain, remainder taken from reference TRBV9 and TRBJ2-1, is DSGVTQTPKHLITATGQRVTLRCSPRSGDLSVYWYQQSLDQGLQFLIQYYNGEERAKGNILERFSAQQFPDLHSELNLSSLELGDSALYFCASSVTPSGQGGYNEQFFGPGTRLTVL.

This clone showed up just once. The V and J genes are TRBV6-5 and TRBJ2-6, with D perhaps matching TRBD2 (6 bases). Per germline, CDR1 MNHEY and CDR2 SVGAGI. The V gene lost 2 bases and the J gene lost 5 bases, with 7 bases spanning the gap. The CDR3 is made up of 14 amino acids. CDR3: CASSYAGRANVLTF. The DNA of the CDR3 is TGTGCCAGCAGTTACGCGGGGAGGGCCAACGTCCTGACTTTC.

This chain connects TRBV10-2 to TRBJ1-5; D possibly corresponds to TRBD1 (6 bases). Trimming left V 3 bases short and J 4 bases short, with 10 bases between. CDR1 and CDR2 (germline): WSHSY, SAAADI. The CDR3 has 14 amino acids. The CDR3 nucleotides are TGCGCCAGCAGTGATCAGGGGTCGAATCAGCCCCAGCATTTT. Amino acids: CASSDQGSNQPQHF.

The rearrangement joins TRBV13 to TRBJ1-5; D perhaps matches TRBD1 (5 bases). Germline CDR1 and CDR2: PRHDT and FYEKMQ (reference sequence). This CDR3 region has 16 residues. The V end lost 0 bases, the J end lost 3 bases, and 12 bases lay between the germline ends. The CDR3 nucleotides read TGTGCCAGCAGCTTAGGAGGTCAGGGATTCAATCAGCCCCAGCATTTT. Translated: CASSLGGQGFNQPQHF.

V usage is TRBV28 and J usage is TRBJ1-5; D perhaps matches TRBD1 (6 bases). The CDR3 runs to 13 residues. Germline V gene lookup returns CDR1 MDHEN and CDR2 SYDVKM. V lost 5 bases and J lost 11, with 16 bases in between. CDR3 in amino acids: CASSRSGGAAQHF. The DNA of the CDR3 is TGTGCCAGCAGTCGGTCCGGGGGGGCAGCCCAGCATTTT.

This clone has a handful of counts. The J gene is TRBJ1-5, the V gene TRBV19, with D possibly being TRBD1 (5 bases). The CDR3 is 17 residues long. Germline V gene lookup returns CDR1 LNHDA and CDR2 SQIVND (reference sequence). V lost 3 bases, J lost 0 bases, and 15 bases lay in between. The DNA for the CDR3 is TGTGCCAGTAGTATTGGGGCAGGGTCTACTAGCAATCAGCCCCAGCATTTT. Its protein product is CASSIGAGSTSNQPQHF.

This clone was found once. The rearrangement links TRBV5-1 to TRBJ2-1; D perhaps matches TRBD2 (7 bases). Deletions cut 3 bases from V and 8 bases from J, with 12 bases between. The CDR3 is 13 amino acids. CDR1 and CDR2 from the germline V gene are SGHRS and YFSETQ. The CDR3 DNA reads TGCGCCAGCAGCTGGAGGGGGGGCGATGAGCAGTTCTTC. Its translation: CASSWRGGDEQFF.

The chain carries TRBV18 and TRBJ1-5; possibly TRBD1 for D (6 bases). Trimming removed 6 bases from V and 2 bases from J, with 23 bases in between. Germline lookup yields CDR1 KGHSH and CDR2 LQKENI. This CDR3 is built from 18 residues. The CDR3 coding sequence is TGTGCCAGCTCCCGCACCGGCCCCGGGGGCGGCGGCAATCAGCCCCAGCATTTT. Its protein product is CASSRTGPGGGGNQPQHF.

This chain links TRBV11-2 with TRBJ2-7; D is uncertain. Between the trimmed V and J ends, which lost 5 bases and 7 bases, there was a span of 15 bases. Germline V CDR1 and CDR2: SGHAT, FQNNGV. The CDR3 has 13 amino acids. The CDR3 loop reads CASSPRLMGEQYV. The CDR3 nucleotides read TGTGCCAGCAGCCCCAGGCTGATGGGGGAGCAGTACGTC.

The V call is TRBV4-2, the J call TRBJ2-5; D gene uncertain. V lost 1 base, J lost 3 bases, and 6 bases lay in between. The CDR3 loop spans 13 amino acids. Germline CDR1 reads LGHNA; CDR2 reads YNFKEQ. This CDR3 reads CASSQGLEETQYF. CDR3 nucleotide sequence: TGTGCCAGCAGCCAAGGTCTAGAAGAGACCCAGTACTTC.

This clone turned up a few times. The chain uses TRBV7-9 and TRBJ2-7; the D is unclear. The V end was cut by 1 base, the J end by 5 bases, with 6 bases between. Per germline, CDR1 SEHNR and CDR2 FQNEAQ (reference sequence). The CDR3 runs to 12 residues. The CDR3 DNA reads TGTGCCAGCAGCTTAGTGGGCGACGAGCAGTACGTC. The encoded protein is CASSLVGDEQYV.

This chain joins TRBV5-6 and TRBJ2-7, with 8 bases fitting TRBD1. The CDR3 is made up of 15 amino acids. Per the germline V gene, CDR1 is SGHDT and CDR2 is YYEEEE. The V gene end was trimmed by 1 base and the J gene end by 5 bases; junction bases not matched to a gene: 8. The CDR3 DNA follows: TGTGCCAGCAGCTTGTTTTCAGGGGGCGGCCACGAGCAGTACGTC. Its protein is CASSLFSGGGHEQYV.

This chain links TRBV7-8 with TRBJ1-4, with a tentative D call TRBD1 (6 bases). Trimming cost V 6 bases and J 3 bases, with 14 bases left between them. CDR1 and CDR2 (germline): SGHVS, FQNEAQ. The CDR3 has 15 residues. DNA of the CDR3: TGTGCCAGCAGTCGAAACAGGGTTTCTAATGAAAAACTGTTTTTT. It codes for CASSRNRVSNEKLFF.

This chain joins TRBV3-1 (or the pseudogene TRBV3-2) and TRBJ1-2; 7 nucleotides agree with TRBD1. The CDR3 spans 14 residues. V shed 2 bases, J shed 8 bases, and the junction held 8 bases outside the gene matches. Germline V gives CDR1 LGHDT, CDR2 YNNKEL (reference sequence). CDR3 protein: CASSQWDREQGYTF. CDR3 sequence (DNA): TGTGCCAGCAGCCAATGGGACAGAGAGCAGGGCTACACCTTC.